The source of this T cell receptor (beta chain) is a study of PD-1 blockade in classical Hodgkin lymphoma. Repertoires were generated with immunoSEQ multiplex PCR, while TCRdb's copy carries only in-frame clones and drops some. The data contain 84,000 or so clones, 80% to 95% of them seen just once; the ten biggest clones take up around 2.4%. Brentuximab vedotin exposure varied among the patients, all of whom had relapsed after autologous stem cell transplantation. The CDR3 has 10 amino acids. Trimming cost V 5 bases and J 7 bases, with 6 bases left between them. Germline CDR1 and CDR2: SGHAT and FQNNGV.

The starting material was peripheral blood mononuclear cells (PBMCs), obtained before the second cycle of nivolumab. The receptor's source is a human donor with classical Hodgkin lymphoma. This chain joins TRBV11-2 and TRBJ2-7; D unclear. CDR3 DNA sequence: TGTGCCAGCAGCCATGGGGAGCAGTACTTC. It translates to CASSHGEQYF.